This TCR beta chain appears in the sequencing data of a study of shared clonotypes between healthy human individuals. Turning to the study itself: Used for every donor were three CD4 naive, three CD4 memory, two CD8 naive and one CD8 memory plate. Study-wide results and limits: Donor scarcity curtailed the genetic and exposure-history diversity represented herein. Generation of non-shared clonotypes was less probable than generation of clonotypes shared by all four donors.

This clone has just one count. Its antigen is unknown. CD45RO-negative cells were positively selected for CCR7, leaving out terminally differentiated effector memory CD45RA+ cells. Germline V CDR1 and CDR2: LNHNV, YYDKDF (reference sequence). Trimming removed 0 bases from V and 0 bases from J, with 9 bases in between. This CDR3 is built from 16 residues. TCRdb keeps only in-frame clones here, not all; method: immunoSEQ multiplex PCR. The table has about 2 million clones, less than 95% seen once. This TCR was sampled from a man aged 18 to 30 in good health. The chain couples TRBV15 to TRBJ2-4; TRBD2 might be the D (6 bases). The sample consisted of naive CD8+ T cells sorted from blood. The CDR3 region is CATSREEGLAKNIQYF. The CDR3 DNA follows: TGTGCCACCAGCAGAGAGGAGGGGTTAGCCAAAAACATTCAGTACTTC.